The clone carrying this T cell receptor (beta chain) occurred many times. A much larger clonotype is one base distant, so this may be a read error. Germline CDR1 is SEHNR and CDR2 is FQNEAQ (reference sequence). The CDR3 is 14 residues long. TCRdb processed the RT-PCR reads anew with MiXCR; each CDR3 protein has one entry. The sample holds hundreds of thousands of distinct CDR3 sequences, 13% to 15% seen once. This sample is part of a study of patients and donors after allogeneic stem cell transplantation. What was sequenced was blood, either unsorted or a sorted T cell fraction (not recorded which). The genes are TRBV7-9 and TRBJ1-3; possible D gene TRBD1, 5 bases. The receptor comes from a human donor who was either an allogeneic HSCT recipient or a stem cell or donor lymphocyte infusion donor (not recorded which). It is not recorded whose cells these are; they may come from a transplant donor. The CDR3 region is CASILKGPGNTIYF. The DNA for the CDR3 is TGTGCCAGCATCTTAAAGGGACCTGGAAACACCATATATTTT.